The source of this T cell receptor beta chain is a study of technical replicates of blood from a few donors. Trimming took 6 bases from V and 6 from J, leaving 18 bases between them. The CDR3 runs 15 residues. Germline V gene lookup returns CDR1 MDHEN and CDR2 SYDVKM. Measured with immunoSEQ multiplex PCR; TCRdb has only the in-frame clones, and not every one. The repertoire includes tens of thousands of clones, roughly 98% of them detected once, and roughly 0.15% sits in the top ten. The sample was T cells isolated from PBMCs. The sequence derives from a human donor in good health. The chain couples TRBV28 to TRBJ1-5, with a weak D call TRBD1 (5 bases). The CDR3 protein is CASSYLRGVGQPQHF. The CDR3 coding sequence is TGTGCCAGCAGCTACTTGCGGGGGGTAGGTCAGCCCCAGCATTTT.